The 25 T cell receptor beta chains presented below share a single source sample, sequenced in a study of T cells in women clearing cervical HPV infection. Assay used: immunoSEQ multiplex PCR; TCRdb lists only in-frame clones, some missing. The sample data list approximately 17,000 clones. Sequenced material: blood buffy coat. These receptors came from a woman aged 18 to 75 with a cervical HPV16 infection that either progressed to CIN3+ or cleared (not recorded which).

Remarks on this clone: The CDR3 is cut off 3 residues early in the read; its end comes from the germline J gene. The rearrangement uses TRBV20-1 and TRBJ2-1; 10 positions agree with TRBD2. CDR3 length: 15 residues. Germline trimming cut 6 bases from V and 2 bases from J; bases unmatched to any gene: 7. Germline assignment: CDR1 DFQATT and CDR2 SNEGSKA (reference sequence). The CDR3 DNA, read in part, is TGCAGTGCCCGACTAGCGGGTAACCCCTACAATGAG. This encodes CSARLAGNPYNE. The whole CDR3 reads CSARLAGNPYNEQFF.

Turning to this clone: With the read ending 3 residues before the CDR3 end, the germline J gene is used to fill in that end. The chain carries TRBV5-1 and TRBJ2-3, with 10 positions matching TRBD2. The CDR3 is 16 residues long. CDR1 SGHRS and CDR2 YFSETQ come from the germline V gene. With V trimmed by 2 bases and J by 2 bases, 5 bases remained unmatched. Here the CDR3 reads CASSLGLAAITDTQYF. The covered CDR3 bases are TGCGCCAGCAGCTTAGGACTAGCGGCGATCACAGATACG. Complete variable domain (other parts from reference TRBV5-1 and TRBJ2-3): KAGVTQTPRYLIKTRGQQVTLSCSPISGHRSVSWYQQTPGQGLQFLFEYFSETQRNKGNFPGRFSGRQFSNSRSEMNVSTLELGDSALYLCASSLGLAAITDTQYFGPGTRLTVL.

A remark on this clone: The sequenced fragment ends 3 residues before the CDR3 boundary, so the rest is inferred from the germline J gene. V gene TRBV20-1 combines with J gene TRBJ1-2, with D possibly TRBD1 on 6 matching bases. CDR1 and CDR2 (germline): DFQATT, SNEGSKA (reference sequence). Between the trimmed V and J ends, which lost 6 bases and 5 bases, there was a span of 13 bases. This CDR3 is built from 12 residues. CDR3 DNA (partial): TGCAGTGCCTCGGTCCAGGGGTATGGC. This sequence encodes CSASVQGYG. The full-length CDR3 reads as CSASVQGYGYTF.

Points on this clone: The read ends 3 residues early relative to the CDR3; the germline J gene fills the gap. This chain joins TRBV5-1 and TRBJ2-3, with unresolved D. This CDR3 is 14 amino acids long. The ends were cut back, 6 bases at V and 4 bases at J, with 15 bases in the middle. Germline CDR1 reads SGHRS; CDR2 reads YFSETQ. CDR3 sequence: CASTDLSAADTQYF. CDR3 DNA (partial): TGCGCCAGCACTGACCTCTCGGCGGCAGATACG.

With regard to this clone: The read ends 3 residues shy of where the CDR3 ends; the end is completed using the germline J gene. V is TRBV19 and J is TRBJ1-1; unclear D gene. Per germline, CDR1 LNHDA and CDR2 SQIVND (reference sequence). Trimming removed 8 bases from V and 4 bases from J, with 14 bases in between. CDR3 size: 13 residues. CDR3 region: CASSQTVGTEAFF. The CDR3 DNA, read in part, is TGTGCCAGTTCACAAACAGTAGGCACTGAA.

As to this clone: The read terminates 3 residues before the CDR3 end, so the remaining end is supplied by the germline J gene. The V and J genes are TRBV6-8 and TRBJ2-2; D ambiguous. This CDR3 has 14 residues. V lost 8 bases and J lost 7, with 17 bases in between. Per germline, CDR1 MNHGY and CDR2 SAAAGT. CDR3 in amino acids: CASPSCFQGGELFF. The sequenced CDR3 bases are TGTGCCAGCCCAAGTTGTTTTCAAGGCGGGGAG.

Worth noting for this clone: Read coverage stops 3 residues before the CDR3 terminus; the germline J gene supplies the remainder. V is TRBV5-1 and J is TRBJ1-1; D unclear. V shed 0 bases and J shed 5 bases, with 11 bases lying between them. In germline, CDR1 is SGHRS, CDR2 YFSETQ. The CDR3 consists of 14 residues. The CDR3 bases that were read are TGCGCCAGCAGCTTGGGCAGGTTTGAAACTGAA. It codes for CASSLGRFETE. The entire CDR3 sequence reads CASSLGRFETEAFF. Full variable domain (remainder filled in from reference TRBV5-1 and TRBJ1-1): KAGVTQTPRYLIKTRGQQVTLSCSPISGHRSVSWYQQTPGQGLQFLFEYFSETQRNKGNFPGRFSGRQFSNSRSEMNVSTLELGDSALYLCASSLGRFETEAFFGQGTRLTVV.

About this clone itself: Sequencing ends 3 residues short of the CDR3 end; the germline J gene provides the rest. In the same sample, other DNA sequences code for this CDR3. The chain links TRBV28 to TRBJ2-2, with 8 bases lining up with TRBD1. V was pared by 8 bases and J by 7 bases, with 9 bases of the junction left unmatched. Germline CDR1 MDHEN, CDR2 SYDVKM. The CDR3 has 14 amino acids. The sequenced CDR3 bases are TGTGCCAGCCAACAGGGGGGACCGAACGGGGAG. Translated, it gives CASQQGGPNGE. The full CDR3 reads CASQQGGPNGELFF.

Of note for this clone: Read coverage stops 3 residues before the CDR3 terminus; the germline J gene supplies the remainder. The chain joins TRBV5-1 to TRBJ1-1, with 8 bases identical to TRBD1. This CDR3 has 19 residues. Trimming cost V 6 bases and J 2 bases; bases outside gene matches: 21. CDR1 SGHRS and CDR2 YFSETQ come from the germline V gene. CDR3 protein: CASNQLGGQGAPKNTEAFF. Incomplete CDR3 DNA: TGCGCCAGCAACCAGTTGGGGGGGCAGGGGGCCCCGAAAAACACTGAA. Full variable domain (rest looked up from reference TRBV5-1 and TRBJ1-1): KAGVTQTPRYLIKTRGQQVTLSCSPISGHRSVSWYQQTPGQGLQFLFEYFSETQRNKGNFPGRFSGRQFSNSRSEMNVSTLELGDSALYLCASNQLGGQGAPKNTEAFFGQGTRLTVV.

To note about this clone: The read comes to an end 3 residues before the CDR3 does, leaving the germline J gene to fill in the end. The rearrangement joins TRBV5-8 to TRBJ1-2, with 7 bases matching TRBD1. Per germline, CDR1 SGHTS and CDR2 YDEGEE. Trimming took 4 bases from V and 5 from J; bases not matched to a gene: 11. The CDR3 is made up of 15 amino acids. CDR3 DNA (partial): TGTGCCAGCAGCCTGCCTGACAGGGAATATTATGGC. As protein: CASSLPDREYYG. The complete CDR3 reads CASSLPDREYYGYTF.

Comment on this clone: Coverage ceases 3 residues before the CDR3 finishes, and the germline J gene fills in the end. The chain links TRBV4-1 to TRBJ1-4; no firm D call. The V and J ends lost 0 bases and 7 bases respectively, with 15 bases between them. The germline CDR1 and CDR2 sequences are MGHRA and YSYEKL. This CDR3 is built from 16 residues. The CDR3 protein is CASSQEVGLTGEKLFF. CDR3 DNA, as far as it was read: TGCGCCAGCAGCCAAGAAGTCGGGTTGACGGGTGAAAAA.

Concerning this clone: The read is 3 residues too short to cover the CDR3 end, so that end is filled in from the germline J gene. The rearrangement uses TRBV20-1 and TRBJ2-5, with 12 nucleotides matching TRBD2. Losses at the gene ends were 5 bases for V and 5 bases for J; bases not matched to a gene: 6. Germline CDR1 is DFQATT and CDR2 is SNEGSKA (reference sequence). The CDR3 contains 14 residues. CDR3 loop: CSAVTSGSRETQYF. CDR3 bases read: TGCAGTGCTGTGACTAGCGGGAGCCGGGAGACC.

As regards this clone: Coverage ceases 3 residues before the CDR3 finishes, and the germline J gene fills in the end. The chain recombines TRBV20-1 with TRBJ1-1, with D possibly matching TRBD1 (6 bases). With 0 bases removed from V and 6 bases from J, the gap between germline ends came to 20 bases. This CDR3 has 16 amino acids. CDR1 and CDR2 (germline): DFQATT, SNEGSKA (reference sequence). Incomplete CDR3 DNA: TGCAGTGCTAGAGAAACAGGGCTTTGGGGGTCGGCTGAA. Translating it yields CSARETGLWGSAE. The full-length CDR3 reads as CSARETGLWGSAEAFF.

Concerning this clone itself: The read falls 3 residues short of the CDR3 end, and the missing part is taken from the germline J gene. The chain recombines TRBV10-3 with TRBJ1-1; possible D gene TRBD1, 6 bases. CDR3 length: 13 amino acids. Germline V gene lookup returns CDR1 ENHRY and CDR2 SYGVKD. The CDR3 spells CAISFRGQQEAFF. The DNA read from the CDR3 is TGTGCCATCAGTTTTAGAGGACAGCAAGAA.

Comments on this clone: From the germline J gene comes the end of the CDR3, since the read stops 3 residues before it. The chain links TRBV6-2 or TRBV6-3 to TRBJ1-2, with 7 bases fitting TRBD1. V trimming: 7 bases; J trimming: 4 bases; junction bases outside the gene matches: 12. Germline V gene data show CDR1 as MNHEY and CDR2 as SVGEGT. The CDR3 is 15 amino acids. Incomplete CDR3 DNA: TGTGCCAGCACCCCAATATCAGGGGGAGCCTATGGC. Translating gives CASTPISGGAYG. The full-length CDR3 reads as CASTPISGGAYGYTF.

About this clone: The observed sequence ends 3 residues before the CDR3 terminus, with the missing tail filled in from the germline J gene. V and J are TRBV28 and TRBJ1-1; a possible D gene is TRBD1 (6 bases). Germline V gene sequence: CDR1 MDHEN, CDR2 SYDVKM. CDR3 length: 14 amino acids. The part of the CDR3 DNA that was read is TGTGCCAGCAGTTTCGGACAGTCCTTTCCCGAA. Translated, it gives CASSFGQSFPE. The whole CDR3 protein is CASSFGQSFPEAFF. The variable domain in full, completed from reference TRBV28 and TRBJ1-1, reads DVKVTQSSRYLVKRTGEKVFLECVQDMDHENMFWYRQDPGLGLRLIYFSYDVKMKEKGDIPEGYSVSREKKERFSLILESASTNQTSMYLCASSFGQSFPEAFFGQGTRLTVV.

To note about this clone: Read sequence stops 3 residues before the CDR3 end, and the germline J gene provides the missing end. This chain joins TRBV5-4 and TRBJ2-3; 7 bases are a match to TRBD1. Trimming cost V 0 bases and J 2 bases; bases outside gene matches: 6. The germline V gene has CDR1 SGHNT and CDR2 YYREEE (reference sequence). The CDR3 is made up of 16 amino acids. The CDR3 here is CASSLGGDSLTDTQYF. The CDR3 DNA, read in part, is TGTGCCAGCAGCTTGGGAGGGGACAGCCTCACAGATACG. The full variable domain, with the rest looked up from reference TRBV5-4 and TRBJ2-3, is ETGVTQSPTHLIKTRGQQVTLRCSSQSGHNTVSWYQQALGQGPQFIFQYYREEENGRGNFPPRFSGLQFPNYSSELNVNALELDDSALYLCASSLGGDSLTDTQYFGPGTRLTVL.

Worth noting for this clone: The sequence runs out 3 residues before the end of the CDR3; the remainder is reconstructed from the germline J gene. The chain joins TRBV5-6 to TRBJ1-1; D gene unclear. Trimming shortened V by 4 bases and J by 3 bases, and 16 bases separated the two germline ends. From germline, CDR1 is SGHDT and CDR2 YYEEEE. The CDR3 totals 15 residues. CDR3: CASSLRLVGDTEAFF. The sequenced CDR3 bases are TGTGCCAGCAGCCTAAGATTAGTCGGGGACACTGAA. The variable domain in full, completed from reference TRBV5-6 and TRBJ1-1, reads DAGVTQSPTHLIKTRGQQVTLRCSPKSGHDTVSWYQQALGQGPQFIFQYYEEEERQRGNFPDRFSGHQFPNYSSELNVNALLLGDSALYLCASSLRLVGDTEAFFGQGTRLTVV.

For this clone: The missing CDR3 end, 3 residues past where the read stops, is filled in from the germline J gene. This rearrangement joins TRBV5-1 to TRBJ1-6, with D unclear. The V and J ends lost 0 bases and 8 bases respectively, with 9 bases between them. This CDR3 spans 14 amino acids. Germline CDR1 and CDR2: SGHRS and YFSETQ. The covered CDR3 bases are TGCGCCAGCAGCTTGGAGCAGGCCTATTCACCC. Its translation: CASSLEQAYSP. The CDR3 in its entirety is CASSLEQAYSPLHF.

To note about this clone: The read ends 3 residues shy of where the CDR3 ends; the end is completed using the germline J gene. This chain links TRBV27 with TRBJ1-2, with TRBD1 as a possible D gene (6 bases). Germline lookup yields CDR1 MNHEY and CDR2 SMNVEV (reference sequence). V lost 0 bases, J lost 7 bases, and 15 bases lay in between. The CDR3 consists of 15 residues. CDR3 DNA, as far as it was read: TGTGCCAGCAGTTTATCGACCCAGGGGCTTGGTGGC. It codes for CASSLSTQGLGG. The full CDR3 protein is CASSLSTQGLGGYTF.

Details on this clone: The read stops 3 residues short of the end of the CDR3; the missing end is completed from the germline J gene. The genes are TRBV5-1 and TRBJ1-2; TRBD1 agrees at 7 bases. The CDR3 totals 16 residues. V lost 4 bases and J lost 6; bases outside the gene matches: 15. Per germline, CDR1 SGHRS and CDR2 YFSETQ. The CDR3 loop is CASSLRPRDSYDGYTF. Incomplete CDR3 DNA: TGCGCCAGCAGCCTAAGACCTCGGGACAGTTATGATGGC. Filled out from reference TRBV5-1 and TRBJ1-2, the complete variable domain reads KAGVTQTPRYLIKTRGQQVTLSCSPISGHRSVSWYQQTPGQGLQFLFEYFSETQRNKGNFPGRFSGRQFSNSRSEMNVSTLELGDSALYLCASSLRPRDSYDGYTFGSGTRLTVV.

Worth noting for this clone: The sequenced fragment ends 3 residues before the CDR3 boundary, so the rest is inferred from the germline J gene. This chain links TRBV10-2 with TRBJ1-5; TRBD1 is a possible D gene (6 bases). Trimming shortened V by 4 bases and J by 5 bases, and 15 bases separated the two germline ends. This CDR3 contains 15 residues. Germline V CDR1 and CDR2: WSHSY, SAAADI. Incomplete CDR3 DNA: TGCGCCAGCAGTGCGTGGACAGACGGGGATCAGCCC. It is translated as CASSAWTDGDQP. In full, the CDR3 is CASSAWTDGDQPQHF.

With regard to this clone: The read gets to within 3 residues of the CDR3 end, and the germline J gene fills in the rest. The chain has TRBV19 and TRBJ2-7, with TRBD1 as a possible D gene (6 bases). CDR1 is LNHDA, CDR2 SQIVND, per germline (reference sequence). This CDR3 contains 14 residues. The V gene lost 5 bases and the J gene lost 0 bases, with 11 bases spanning the gap. Partial CDR3 DNA: TGTGCCAGTAGTCAGGGGCCAAGCTCCTACGAG. Protein: CASSQGPSSYE. The full CDR3 sequence reads CASSQGPSSYEQYF.

Turning to this clone: The sequenced fragment ends 3 residues before the CDR3 boundary, so the rest is inferred from the germline J gene. This sequence joins TRBV5-1 and TRBJ2-7; 7 bases are shared with TRBD2. The CDR3 is made up of 17 amino acids. CDR1 and CDR2 from the germline V gene are SGHRS and YFSETQ. Trimming cost V 0 bases and J 4 bases; bases outside gene matches: 13. The CDR3 sequence: CASSLASGSSIAYEQYF. The sequenced CDR3 bases are TGCGCCAGCAGCTTGGCTAGCGGCTCATCTATTGCGTACGAG.

To note about this clone: The read ends 3 residues shy of where the CDR3 ends; the end is completed using the germline J gene. The chain joins TRBV5-1 to TRBJ2-7; 9 positions match TRBD1. CDR3 length: 19 amino acids. In germline, CDR1 is SGHRS, CDR2 YFSETQ. After removal of 0 bases from V and 3 bases from J, the junction contained 16 bases not matched to a gene. Partial CDR3 DNA: TGCGCCAGCAGCTTGGAAAGGGGACAGGGAATAGACCCCCTCTACGAG. Its protein product is CASSLERGQGIDPLYE. The full-length CDR3 reads as CASSLERGQGIDPLYEQYF.